This T cell receptor (beta chain) was captured in a study of HIV-infected children after antiretroviral therapy interruption. Study overall: Interruption group median age about 10 years; continuous group 7 to 8 years. General study results and limits: The Gini coefficient of naive CD4+ repertoires rose, returning to baseline by 3 years.

The V segment lost 4 bases and the J segment 3 bases; nucleotides outside the gene matches: 4. This CDR3 has 14 residues. Per the germline V gene, CDR1 is KGHSH and CDR2 is LQKENI. Treatment indicated: PENTA 11 planned treatment interruption arm or continuous ART arm. This clonotype was seen repeatedly, ten times or more. The target antigen is unknown. A 3' RACE protocol on RNA, with unique molecular identifiers, produced the TCR library. Using its own MiXCR run on the 3' RACE reads, TCRdb lists one record per CDR3 protein. The table shows more than 40,000 distinct CDR3 sequences, with about 4.3% occurring only once.

The receptor's source is a pool of human donors with HIV. The chain joins TRBV18 to TRBJ2-3, with TRBD2 matching over 7 bases. The material was CD45RA+ CD4+ T cells from PBMCs, pooled from several time points, obtained from a donor given antiretroviral therapy, either interrupted or continuous. Described subset: naive CD4+ CD45RA+ CD45RO- T cells. The CDR3 nucleotides are TGTGCCAGCTCACGCGCGGGGGTAACAGATACGCAGTATTTT. It encodes CASSRAGVTDTQYF. Using reference TRBV18 and TRBJ2-3 for the parts outside the CDR3, the full variable domain is NAGVMQNPRHLVRRRGQEARLRCSPMKGHSHVYWYRQLPEEGLKFMVYLQKENIIDESGMPKERFSAEFPKEGPSILRIQQVVRGDSAAYFCASSRAGVTDTQYFGPGTRLTVL.